The clone carrying this TCR beta chain was found a few times. Its antigen is still unknown. This entry belongs to a study of T cell repertoires in cytomegalovirus infection. Study overall: Matching HLA type and CMV infection were both indicated by public TCR beta signatures.

TCRdb called the reads again in MiXCR, with one record for every CDR3 protein. This sample has 350,000 to 450,000 distinct CDR3 sequences; about a sixth occur once, and the top ten carry 8.7%. Study results and limitations: Dominating the ex vivo response were HLA-C-restricted CMV-specific TCR beta clonotypes. CMV carriers having the relevant HLA were flagged by cumulative public TCR beta family frequency.

The CDR3 has 15 residues. V was trimmed by 4 bases and J by 3 bases, leaving 16 bases between them. CDR1 and CDR2 from the germline V gene are SGHVS and FQNEAQ. The sequence was obtained from a human donor in good health (CMV status not recorded). Some clones in this sample may be carry-over from other donors' samples. Sequenced input: PBMCs. The genes are TRBV7-8 and TRBJ2-7, with D tentatively TRBD2 (5 bases). This CDR3 reads CASSWARGSSYEQYF. CDR3 nucleotides: TGTGCCAGCAGCTGGGCCCGCGGGTCTAGCTACGAGCAGTACTTC.